A selection of T cell receptor beta chains follows, all from one sample in a study of low-dose radiotherapy and immunotherapy resistance in tumors. TCRdb re-called the reads with MiXCR, one entry per CDR3 protein. The table shows 57,000 or so distinct CDR3 sequences, with roughly 24% occurring only once. The input for sequencing was PBMCs, taken before treatment. All receptors derive from a male donor with prostate cancer. Each CDR3 is given with its conserved first and last residue. D genes are given only for firm matches. Size is omitted from some rows. Given values are once, few, many or a class for expanded clones.

clone_size j_call cdr3_length d_call v_call cdr3_nt cdr3_aa
NA TRBJ2-6 15 NA TRBV27 TGTGCCAGCAGTGAGAGGGCGACTGGGGCCAACGTCCTGACTTTC CASSERATGANVLTF
many TRBJ2-6 15 NA TRBV2 TGTGCCAGCAGTGAAGTCAGCTCTGGGGCCAACGTCCTGACTTTC CASSEVSSGANVLTF
many TRBJ1-2 12 NA TRBV7-6 TGTGCCAGCAGCGGCGTCGGGGATTTGTTATTCTTC CASSGVGDLLFF
NA TRBJ2-1 15 TRBD2 TRBV29-1 TGCAGCGTTGACGATCGAGCGGGGGCCTACAATGAGCAGTTCTTC CSVDDRAGAYNEQFF
NA TRBJ2-3 14 NA TRBV30 TGTGCCTGGACAACTAGCAGACGCACAGATACGCAGTATTTT CAWTTSRRTDTQYF
NA TRBJ2-7 11 NA TRBV6-8 TGTGCCAGCAGTTCCTTGGGCGAGCAGTACTTC CASSSLGEQYF
NA TRBJ2-4 12 NA TRBV20-1 TGCAGCACGGACGACGCAGAAAACATTCAGTACTTC CSTDDAENIQYF
many TRBJ1-5 14 NA TRBV20-1 TGCAGTGCTGGACCCGAGGGTCGATGGCAGCCCCAGCATTTT CSAGPEGRWQPQHF
many TRBJ2-2 14 NA TRBV20-1 TGCAGTGCTAGATCCCGGACGGGACCCGGGGAGCTGTTTTTT CSARSRTGPGELFF
many TRBJ1-4 14 NA TRBV18 TGTGCCAGCTCCCGGAGGACAGAAGATGAAAAACTGTTTTTT CASSRRTEDEKLFF
many TRBJ2-1 14 NA TRBV11-1 TGTGCCAGCAGCCCTCTTTGGGGGCCCAATGAGCAGTTCTTC CASSPLWGPNEQFF
many TRBJ2-4 15 NA TRBV12-5 TGTGCTAGTGGTCCCCCGGCAGGTCCCAAAAACATTCAGTACTTC CASGPPAGPKNIQYF
many TRBJ2-1 16 TRBD2 TRBV6-2/TRBV6-3 TGTGCCAGCAGTGAATGGTCCAGGCGGGAGCAACGTGAGCAGTTCTTC CASSEWSRREQREQFF
few TRBJ2-1 13 NA TRBV27 TGTGCCAGCAGTTTAAGGGAAGGGGGAAACAAGTTCTTC CASSLREGGNKFF
many TRBJ2-5 15 NA TRBV18 TGTGCCAGCTCACCCTCCCCGGGCCCTCAAGAGACCCAGTACTTC CASSPSPGPQETQYF
many TRBJ1-2 16 NA TRBV20-1 TGCAGTGCTAGAGGGGACGCCCAAGGAGCTAACTATGGCTACACCTTC CSARGDAQGANYGYTF
many TRBJ2-7 11 NA TRBV29-1 TGCAGCGTTGAAATGACCGGCGAGCAGTACTTC CSVEMTGEQYF
many TRBJ2-1 14 TRBD1 TRBV27 TGTGCCAGCAGTCACCAAGACAGGGACAATGAGCAGTTCTTC CASSHQDRDNEQFF
many TRBJ2-2 16 TRBD2 TRBV9 TGTGCCAGCAGCCCGGGACTAGCGGGAATGACCGGGGAGCTGTTTTTT CASSPGLAGMTGELFF
many TRBJ2-7 16 TRBD2 TRBV5-1 TGCGCCAGCAGCCCTACGTATGGGACTAGCGGGGACGAGCAGTACTTC CASSPTYGTSGDEQYF
many TRBJ2-7 14 TRBD2 TRBV20-1 TGCAGTGCTAGAGAACTAGCGGGAGACTACGAGCAGTACTTC CSARELAGDYEQYF
many TRBJ2-7 18 TRBD2 TRBV6-2/TRBV6-3 TGTGCCAGCAGTGAAGGGTTGGGACTAGCGGGAGTGGGATACGAGCAGTACTTC CASSEGLGLAGVGYEQYF
medium-sized TRBJ2-6 19 NA TRBV3-1 TGTGCCAGCTGTTTGGGACGGATTTTTAGCAGCTCTGGGGCCAACGTCCTGACTTTC CASCLGRIFSSSGANVLTF
few TRBJ2-3 16 NA TRBV27 TGTGCCAGCAGTCCAGAGACAGGTTCTGGCACAGATACGCAGTATTTT CASSPETGSGTDTQYF
many TRBJ2-7 15 NA TRBV6-6 TGTGCCAGCAGTTACAGGCTGGGTCAGGGGTACGAGCAGTACTTC CASSYRLGQGYEQYF
few TRBJ2-5 17 NA TRBV27 TGTGCCAGCAGTTCGTATCTCTCGGGGGCCCCATACGAGACCCAGTACTTC CASSSYLSGAPYETQYF
many TRBJ2-3 14 NA TRBV30 TGTGCCTGGAAAAAGGGACCCAGCACAGATACGCAGTATTTT CAWKKGPSTDTQYF
many TRBJ1-4 12 NA TRBV29-1 TGCAGCGTCCAGACTGGCGGCGAAAAACTGTTTTTT CSVQTGGEKLFF
many TRBJ2-7 12 NA TRBV25-1 TGTGCCAGCAGTCAGGGGTGGTACGAGCAGTACTTC CASSQGWYEQYF
NA TRBJ1-3 14 NA TRBV7-2 TGTGCCAGCAGCGGGGGAGTATCTGGAAACACCATATATTTT CASSGGVSGNTIYF
many TRBJ1-1 13 TRBD1 TRBV7-6 TGTGCCAGCAGCTGGCAGGGGGACACTGAAGCTTTCTTT CASSWQGDTEAFF
NA TRBJ2-7 11 NA TRBV2 TGTGCCAGCCGGACAGTCTACGAGCAGTACTTC CASRTVYEQYF
many TRBJ2-1 15 NA TRBV3-1 TGTGCCAGCAGCCAAGATAGCCTCCCGGCCAATGAGCAGTTCTTC CASSQDSLPANEQFF
NA TRBJ1-1 17 NA TRBV5-1 TGCGCCAGCAGCTTGCGCTTTTTGAAACACGAGAACACTGAAGCTTTCTTT CASSLRFLKHENTEAFF
many TRBJ2-7 14 NA TRBV4-1 TGCGCCAGCAGTGGGCAGGACAGCTCCTACGAGCAGTACTTC CASSGQDSSYEQYF
many TRBJ2-2 12 NA TRBV2 TGTGCCAGCAGTCCCACCACCGGGGAGCTGTTTTTT CASSPTTGELFF
NA TRBJ2-7 15 NA TRBV6-1 TGTGCCAGCAGTGAAGCTTTGGACGGATACTACGAGCAGTACTTC CASSEALDGYYEQYF
many TRBJ2-3 16 NA TRBV20-1 TGCAGTGCTAGAGGGGAAACGGGAAAGGGGACAGATACGCAGTATTTT CSARGETGKGTDTQYF
NA TRBJ2-7 19 NA TRBV28 TGTGCCAGCAATGAGGTGGCAGATTACCGCTATGGCTACACCTACGAGCAGTACTTC CASNEVADYRYGYTYEQYF
many TRBJ2-4 11 TRBD1 TRBV29-1 TGCAGCGCTGACAGGGGAGACATTCAGTACTTC CSADRGDIQYF
many TRBJ2-4 15 TRBD2 TRBV20-1 TGCAGTGCGACGGGGGAGGGAGGGCCCCCAAACATTCAGTACTTC CSATGEGGPPNIQYF
NA TRBJ2-3 14 NA TRBV24-1 TGTGCCACCAGTGATACCGGGACAAGAGATACGCAGTATTTT CATSDTGTRDTQYF
many TRBJ2-7 13 NA TRBV6-6 TGTGCCAGCAGTACCCGGGATGCCTACGAGCAGTACTTC CASSTRDAYEQYF
many TRBJ1-6 16 NA TRBV20-1 TGCAGTGCTAGAGATTCCGAGGGGGGACTTAATTCACCCCTCCACTTT CSARDSEGGLNSPLHF
NA TRBJ2-7 14 NA TRBV5-5 TGTGCCAGCAGCATGGTGGGGGGATCGGGCGAGCAGTACTTC CASSMVGGSGEQYF
few TRBJ1-2 14 NA TRBV10-2 TGCGCCAGCAGTGACGCAGTCCTTGGCTATGGCTACACCTTC CASSDAVLGYGYTF
medium-sized TRBJ2-7 14 TRBD2 TRBV28 TGTGCCAGCAGCTCGCCTGGCGGGAGGACCGAGCAGTACTTC CASSSPGGRTEQYF